This T cell receptor (beta chain) was identified during a study of T cells in Graves' hyperthyroidism and ophthalmopathy. Findings and limits, study-wide: Ophthalmopathy and stable hyperthyroidism were told apart by a 13 V-J model.

Across 18 months, stable Graves' hyperthyroidism was marked by no progression to ophthalmopathy. A remark on this clonotype: The antigen remains undetermined. The junction does not match germline at one end; this may be a read error.

Amplified TCR beta CDR3 regions came from RNA transcripts. During a first-round RT-PCR of the TCR CDR3, the HTBI primer set was used. TCRdb fed the multiplex PCR reads into MiXCR, producing one record per CDR3 protein. The data contain a few hundred thousand distinct CDR3 sequences, approximately 14% of them seen just once; the ten biggest clones take up approximately 15%. Per the germline V gene, CDR1 is SGHRS and CDR2 is YFSETQ. The CDR3 is 15 amino acids. This sequence joins TRBV5-1 and TRBJ2-1, with 8 nucleotides matching TRBD2. The clonotype was recovered from a woman aged 35 to 49 with Graves' hyperthyroidism. Sequencing was done on a sample of blood. CDR3 coding DNA: TGTGCCAGCAGCGCCGGAGAGCGGGGGTACAATGAGCAGTTCTTC. As protein: CASSAGERGYNEQFF. Complete variable domain (other parts from reference TRBV5-1 and TRBJ2-1): KAGVTQTPRYLIKTRGQQVTLSCSPISGHRSVSWYQQTPGQGLQFLFEYFSETQRNKGNFPGRFSGRQFSNSRSEMNVSTLELGDSALYLCASSAGERGYNEQFFGPGTRLTVL.